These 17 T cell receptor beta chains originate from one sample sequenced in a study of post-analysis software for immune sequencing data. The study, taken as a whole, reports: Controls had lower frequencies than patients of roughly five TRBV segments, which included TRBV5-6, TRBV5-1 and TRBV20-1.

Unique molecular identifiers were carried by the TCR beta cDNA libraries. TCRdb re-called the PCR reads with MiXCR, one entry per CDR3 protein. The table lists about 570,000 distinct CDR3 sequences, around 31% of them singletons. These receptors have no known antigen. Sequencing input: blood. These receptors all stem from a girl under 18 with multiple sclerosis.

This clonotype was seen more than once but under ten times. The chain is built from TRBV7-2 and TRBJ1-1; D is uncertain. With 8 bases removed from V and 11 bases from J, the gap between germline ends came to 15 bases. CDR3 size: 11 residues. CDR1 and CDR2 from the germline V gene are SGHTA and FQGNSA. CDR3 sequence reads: CASWSRGWAFF. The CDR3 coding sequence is TGTGCCAGCTGGTCCCGGGGATGGGCTTTCTTT.

This chain's CDR3 is CASRDDRGRTNTEAFF. CDR3 bases: TGTGCCAGCAGAGATGACAGGGGGCGGACGAACACTGAAGCTTTCTTT. The V call is TRBV2, the J call TRBJ1-1; 10 bases line up with TRBD1. The CDR3 has 16 residues. The germline CDR1 and CDR2 sequences are SNHLY and FYNNEI. V trimming: 6 bases; J trimming: 1 base; junction bases outside the gene matches: 8.

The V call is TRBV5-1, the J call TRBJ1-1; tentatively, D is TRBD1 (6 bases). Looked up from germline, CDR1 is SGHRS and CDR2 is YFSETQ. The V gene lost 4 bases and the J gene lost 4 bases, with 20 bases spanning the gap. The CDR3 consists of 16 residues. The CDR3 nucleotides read TGCGCCAGCAGCCCACAGGTTCGCGGAGGGGGCACTGAAGCTTTCTTT. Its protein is CASSPQVRGGGTEAFF.

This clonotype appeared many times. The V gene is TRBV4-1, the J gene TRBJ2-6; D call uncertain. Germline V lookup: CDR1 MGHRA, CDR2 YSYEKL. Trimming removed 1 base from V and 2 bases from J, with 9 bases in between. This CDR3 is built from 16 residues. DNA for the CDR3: TGCGCCAGCAGCCAAGTTGGCAGTGCTGGGGCCAACGTCCTGACTTTC. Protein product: CASSQVGSAGANVLTF.

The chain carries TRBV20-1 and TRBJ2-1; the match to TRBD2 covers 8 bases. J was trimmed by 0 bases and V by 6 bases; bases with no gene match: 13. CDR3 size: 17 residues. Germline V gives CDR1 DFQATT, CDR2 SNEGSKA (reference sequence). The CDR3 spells CSALARGANSSYNEQFF. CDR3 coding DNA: TGCAGTGCCCTGGCGCGGGGGGCCAACAGCTCCTACAATGAGCAGTTCTTC.

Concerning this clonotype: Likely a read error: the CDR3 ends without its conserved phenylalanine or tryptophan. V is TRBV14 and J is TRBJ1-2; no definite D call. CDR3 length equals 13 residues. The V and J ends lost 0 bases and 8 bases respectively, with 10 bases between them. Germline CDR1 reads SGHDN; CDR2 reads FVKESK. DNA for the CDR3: TGTGCCAGCAGCCAAGAACGTACGGGCGGCTACACCATC. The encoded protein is CASSQERTGGYTI.

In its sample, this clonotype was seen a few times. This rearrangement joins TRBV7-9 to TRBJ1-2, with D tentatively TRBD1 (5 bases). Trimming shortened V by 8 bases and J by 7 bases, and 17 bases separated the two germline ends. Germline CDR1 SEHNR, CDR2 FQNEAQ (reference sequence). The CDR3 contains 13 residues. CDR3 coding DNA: TGTGCCAGCCGACCGAGGGGTTTGGGTGGCTACACCTTC. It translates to CASRPRGLGGYTF.

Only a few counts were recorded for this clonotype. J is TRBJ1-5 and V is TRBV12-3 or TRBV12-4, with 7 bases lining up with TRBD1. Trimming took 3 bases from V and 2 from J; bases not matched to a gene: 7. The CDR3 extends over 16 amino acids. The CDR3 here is CASSFGGGQGNQPQHF. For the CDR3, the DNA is TGTGCCAGCAGTTTTGGAGGGGGCCAAGGCAATCAGCCCCAGCATTTT.

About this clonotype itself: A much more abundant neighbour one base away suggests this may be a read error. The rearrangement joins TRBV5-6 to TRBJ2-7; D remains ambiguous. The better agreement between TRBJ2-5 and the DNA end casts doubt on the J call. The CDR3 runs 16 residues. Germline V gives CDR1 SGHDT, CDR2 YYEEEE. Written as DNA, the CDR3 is TGTGCCAGCAGCTTGGAAAACGCCTATCCCAAAGAGACCCAGTACTTC. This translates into CASSLENAYPKETQYF.

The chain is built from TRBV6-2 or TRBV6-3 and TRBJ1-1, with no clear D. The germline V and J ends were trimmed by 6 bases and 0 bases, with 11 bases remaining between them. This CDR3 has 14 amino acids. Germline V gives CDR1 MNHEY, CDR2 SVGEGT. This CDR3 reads CASRMGGLNTEAFF. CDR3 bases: TGTGCCAGCAGGATGGGCGGGCTGAACACTGAAGCTTTCTTT.

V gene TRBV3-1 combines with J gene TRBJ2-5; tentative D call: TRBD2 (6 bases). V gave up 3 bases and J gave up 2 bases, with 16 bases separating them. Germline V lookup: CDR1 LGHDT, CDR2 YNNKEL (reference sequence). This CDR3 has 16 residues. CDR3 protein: CASSHLPRGRQETQYF. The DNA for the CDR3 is TGTGCCAGCAGCCACCTACCGCGGGGACGTCAAGAGACCCAGTACTTC.

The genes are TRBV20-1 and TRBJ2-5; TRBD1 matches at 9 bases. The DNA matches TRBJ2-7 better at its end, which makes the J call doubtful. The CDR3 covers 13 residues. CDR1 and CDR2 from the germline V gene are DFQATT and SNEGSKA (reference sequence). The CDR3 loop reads CSVGYRGLNEQYF. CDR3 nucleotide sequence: TGCAGTGTTGGGTACAGGGGGCTAAACGAGCAGTACTTC.

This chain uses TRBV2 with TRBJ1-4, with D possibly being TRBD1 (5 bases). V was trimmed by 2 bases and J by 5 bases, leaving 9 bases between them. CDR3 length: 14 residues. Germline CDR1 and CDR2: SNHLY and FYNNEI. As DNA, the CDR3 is TGTGCCAGCAGTGAAAGGGGCCGGAATGAAAAACTGTTTTTT. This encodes CASSERGRNEKLFF.

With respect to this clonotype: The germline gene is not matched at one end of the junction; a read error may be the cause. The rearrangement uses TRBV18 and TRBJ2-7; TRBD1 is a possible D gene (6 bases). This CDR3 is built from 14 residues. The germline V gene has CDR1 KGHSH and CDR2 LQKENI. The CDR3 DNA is TGTGTCAGCTCACCAGGTCCTGGCAGGGGCGAGCAGTACTTC. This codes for CVSSPGPGRGEQYF.

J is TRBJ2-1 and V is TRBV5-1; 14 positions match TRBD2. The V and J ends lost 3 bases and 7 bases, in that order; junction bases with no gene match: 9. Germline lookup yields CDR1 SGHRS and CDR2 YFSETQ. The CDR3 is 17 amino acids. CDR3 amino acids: CASSYRLAGGSGNEQFF. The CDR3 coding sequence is TGCGCCAGCAGCTACCGACTAGCGGGGGGGTCGGGGAATGAGCAGTTCTTC.

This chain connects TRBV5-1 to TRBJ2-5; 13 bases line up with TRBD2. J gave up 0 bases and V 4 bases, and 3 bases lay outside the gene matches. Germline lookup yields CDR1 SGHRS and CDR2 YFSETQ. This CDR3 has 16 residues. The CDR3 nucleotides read TGCGCCAGCAGCCCGGGGACTAGCGGGAACCAAGAGACCCAGTACTTC. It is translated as CASSPGTSGNQETQYF.

The CDR3 region is CASTPGADEKLFF. The CDR3 DNA follows: TGTGCCAGCACCCCCGGGGCCGATGAAAAACTGTTTTTT. The rearrangement links TRBV5-5 to TRBJ1-4, with D possibly being TRBD1 (5 bases). This CDR3 comprises 13 residues. V dropped 6 bases and J dropped 6 bases, with 12 bases sitting between them. In germline, CDR1 is SGHKS, CDR2 YYEKEE (reference sequence).